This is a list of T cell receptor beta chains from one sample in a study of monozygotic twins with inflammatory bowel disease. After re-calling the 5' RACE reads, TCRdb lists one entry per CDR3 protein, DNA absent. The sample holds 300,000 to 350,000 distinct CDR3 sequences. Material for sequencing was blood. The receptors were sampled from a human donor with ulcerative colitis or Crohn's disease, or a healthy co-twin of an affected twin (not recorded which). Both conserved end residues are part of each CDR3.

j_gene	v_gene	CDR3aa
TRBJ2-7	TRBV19	CASSIRQGHDYEQYF
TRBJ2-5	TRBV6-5	CASSYSATRYQETQYF
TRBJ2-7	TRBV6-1	CASSGATGSYEQYF
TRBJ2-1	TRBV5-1	CASSLAPGLSLNEQFF
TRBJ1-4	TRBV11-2	CASSLRTASNEKLFF
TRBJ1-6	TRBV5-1	CASSVDTDNSPLHF
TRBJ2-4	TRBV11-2	CASSLAGAQEHIQYF
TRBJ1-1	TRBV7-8	CPSSSRRNTEAFF
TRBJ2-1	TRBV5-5	CASSLSAGEFF
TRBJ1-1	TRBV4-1	CASSQDWQNTEDFF
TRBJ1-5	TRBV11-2	CASSQTSGWPQHF
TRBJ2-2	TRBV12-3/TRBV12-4	CASSLRSRGLSTNTGELFF
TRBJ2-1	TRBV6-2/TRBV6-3	CASSSAGPGEQFF
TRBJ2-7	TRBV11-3	CASSSWGQGNHEQYF
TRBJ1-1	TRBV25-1	CASSAQLNTEAFF
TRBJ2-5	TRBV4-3	CASSQDLALAGGLGTQYF
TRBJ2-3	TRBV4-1	CASSQVSLPTDTQYF
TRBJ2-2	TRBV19	CASSIPKTGSNTGELFF
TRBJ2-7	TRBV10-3	CAISPGGSSYEQYF
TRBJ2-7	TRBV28	CASCPREGPFSYEQYF
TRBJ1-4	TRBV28	CASSLFGEKLFF
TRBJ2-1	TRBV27	CASSFPPGAGAINEQFF
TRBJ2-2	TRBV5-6	CASSVGGNTGELFF
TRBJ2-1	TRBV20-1	CSARYAGTSLNEQFF
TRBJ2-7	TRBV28	CASRSGTGPYEQYF
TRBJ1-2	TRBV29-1	CSVEGTEVTVYTF
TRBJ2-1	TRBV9	CASSPAADSYNEQFF
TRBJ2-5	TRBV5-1	CASSPVNPSPETQYF
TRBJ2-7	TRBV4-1	CASSQDREISFQQYF
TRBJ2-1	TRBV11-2	CASSLGTRDEQFF
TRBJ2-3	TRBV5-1	CASSFQGEDTQYF
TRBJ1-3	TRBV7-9	CASSPTLGVSGNTIYF
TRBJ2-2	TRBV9	CASSVENTGELFF
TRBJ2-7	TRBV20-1	CSAREGGDSYEQYF
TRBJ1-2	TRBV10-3	CAISESKGGYGYTF
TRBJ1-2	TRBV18	CASSLPTATGYTF
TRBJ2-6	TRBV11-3	CASSLGARAGGANVLTF
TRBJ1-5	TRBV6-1	CASSEAGDQPQHF
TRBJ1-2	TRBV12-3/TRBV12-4	CASTWTGGGGYTF